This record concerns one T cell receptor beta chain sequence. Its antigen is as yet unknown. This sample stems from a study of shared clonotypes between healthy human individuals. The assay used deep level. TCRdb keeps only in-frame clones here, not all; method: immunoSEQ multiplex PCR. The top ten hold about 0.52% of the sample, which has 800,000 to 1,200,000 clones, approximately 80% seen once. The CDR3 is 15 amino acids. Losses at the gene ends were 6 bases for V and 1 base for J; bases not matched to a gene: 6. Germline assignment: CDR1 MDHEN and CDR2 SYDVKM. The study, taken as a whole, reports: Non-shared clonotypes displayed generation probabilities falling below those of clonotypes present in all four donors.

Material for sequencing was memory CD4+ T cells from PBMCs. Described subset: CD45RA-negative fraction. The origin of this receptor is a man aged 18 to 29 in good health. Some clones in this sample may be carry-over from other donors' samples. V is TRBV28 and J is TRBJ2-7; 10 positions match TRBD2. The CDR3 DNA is TGTGCCAGCAGCCGAGCGGGAGGGAGGTCCTACGAGCAGTACTTC. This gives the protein CASSRAGGRSYEQYF.